This T cell receptor beta chain came from a study of blood T cell repertoires in COVID-19. Study summary: The study drew acute and convalescent COVID-19 samples from the United States, Italy and Spain. T cells, B-cell-depleted T cells, or PBMCs supplied cDNA or gDNA.

Original data processing: Amplifying reference gene primers gave estimates of nucleated cell counts. Sequenced by immunoSEQ multiplex PCR; TCRdb stores in-frame clones only, minus some. For V, J and clone size, that table is used; D and trimming come from the DNA. In the table there are 65,000 to 100,000 clones, approximately 86% of which are singletons. In its sample, this clone was seen a few times. A read error may account for a junction end that differs from germline. The CDR3 has 14 amino acids. Germline CDR1 is SGDLS and CDR2 is YYNGEE. This TCR came from a woman of 80 years or more with acute or convalescent COVID-19. The sample comprised peripheral blood. The V call is TRBV9, the J call TRBJ2-7, with 8 bases fitting TRBD2. The CDR3 nucleotides are TGTGCCAGCAGCCCGGGAGGGATGGGCTACGGGCAGTACTTC. It yields the protein CASSPGGMGYGQYF.